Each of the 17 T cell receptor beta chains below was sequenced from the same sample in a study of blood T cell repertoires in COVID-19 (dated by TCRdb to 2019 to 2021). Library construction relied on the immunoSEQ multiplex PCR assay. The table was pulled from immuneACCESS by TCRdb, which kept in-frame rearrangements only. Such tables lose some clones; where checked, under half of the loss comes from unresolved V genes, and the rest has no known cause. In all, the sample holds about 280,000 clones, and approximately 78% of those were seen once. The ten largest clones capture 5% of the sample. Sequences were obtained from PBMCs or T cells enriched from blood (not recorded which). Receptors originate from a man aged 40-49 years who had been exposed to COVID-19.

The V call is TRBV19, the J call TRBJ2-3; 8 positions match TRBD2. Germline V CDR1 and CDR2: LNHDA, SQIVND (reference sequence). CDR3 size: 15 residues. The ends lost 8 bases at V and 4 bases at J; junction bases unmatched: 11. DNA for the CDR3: TGTGCCAGTGGAATTAGCGGGACTGGCGCAGATACGCAGTATTTT. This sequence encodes CASGISGTGADTQYF. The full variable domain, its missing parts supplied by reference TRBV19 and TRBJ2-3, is DGGITQSPKYLFRKEGQNVTLSCEQNLNHDAMYWYRQDPGQGLRLIYYSQIVNDFQKGDIAEGYSVSREKKESFPLTVTSAQKNPTAFYLCASGISGTGADTQYFGPGTRLTVL.

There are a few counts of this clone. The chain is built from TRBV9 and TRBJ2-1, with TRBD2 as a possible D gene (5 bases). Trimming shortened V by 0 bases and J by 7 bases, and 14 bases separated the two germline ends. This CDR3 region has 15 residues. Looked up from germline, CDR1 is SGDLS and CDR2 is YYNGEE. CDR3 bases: TGTGCCAGCAGCGTAGGTGAGGGTCCTTGGAATGAGCAGTTCTTC. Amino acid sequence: CASSVGEGPWNEQFF.

The CDR3 loop reads CASTTGPGGQGYGYTF. In nucleotides, the CDR3 is TGTGCCAGCACAACCGGACCAGGGGGCCAGGGGTATGGCTACACCTTC. V is TRBV3-1 (or the pseudogene TRBV3-2) and J is TRBJ1-2; 8 bases agree with TRBD1. The CDR3 contains 16 residues. V trimming: 7 bases; J trimming: 5 bases; junction bases outside the gene matches: 15. Germline loops: CDR1 LGHDT, CDR2 YNNKEL (reference sequence).

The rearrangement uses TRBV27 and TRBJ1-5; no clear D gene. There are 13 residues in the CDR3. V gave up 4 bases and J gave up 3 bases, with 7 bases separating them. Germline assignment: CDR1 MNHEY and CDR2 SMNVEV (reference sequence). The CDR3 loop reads CASSWQNNQPQHF. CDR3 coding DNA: TGTGCCAGCAGTTGGCAGAACAATCAGCCCCAGCATTTT.

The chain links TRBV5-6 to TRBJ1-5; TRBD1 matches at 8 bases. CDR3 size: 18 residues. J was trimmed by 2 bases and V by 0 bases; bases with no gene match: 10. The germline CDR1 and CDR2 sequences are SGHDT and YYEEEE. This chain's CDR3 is CASSLAGQAGFGNQPQHF. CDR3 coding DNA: TGTGCCAGCAGCTTGGCGGGACAGGCGGGATTTGGCAATCAGCCCCAGCATTTT.

The CDR3 nucleotides are TGTGCCAGCAGCCATTCCAGATCGAACACTGAAGCTTTCTTT. Residues: CASSHSRSNTEAFF. The rearrangement links TRBV3-1 (or the pseudogene TRBV3-2) to TRBJ1-1; unclear D gene. Per the germline V gene, CDR1 is LGHDT and CDR2 is YNNKEL (reference sequence). Trimming removed 3 bases from V and 1 base from J, with 9 bases in between. The CDR3 runs 14 residues.

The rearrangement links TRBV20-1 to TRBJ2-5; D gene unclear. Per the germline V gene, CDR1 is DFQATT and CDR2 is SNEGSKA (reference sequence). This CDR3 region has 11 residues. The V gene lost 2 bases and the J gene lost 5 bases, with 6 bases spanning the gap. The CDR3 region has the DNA TGCAGTGCTAGACCCATGGAGACCCAGTACTTC. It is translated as CSARPMETQYF.

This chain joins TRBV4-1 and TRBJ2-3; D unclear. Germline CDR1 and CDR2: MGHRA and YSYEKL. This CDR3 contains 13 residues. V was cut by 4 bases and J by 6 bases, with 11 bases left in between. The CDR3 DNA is TGCGCCAGCAGCCGAATAGATTTGGATACGCAGTATTTT. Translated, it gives CASSRIDLDTQYF.

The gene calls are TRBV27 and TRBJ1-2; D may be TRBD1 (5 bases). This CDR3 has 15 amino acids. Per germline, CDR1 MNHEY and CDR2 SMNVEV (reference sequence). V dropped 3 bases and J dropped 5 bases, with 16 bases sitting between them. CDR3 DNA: TGTGCCAGCAGTTTTCGGGGGAGCCCGGAGTATGGCTACACCTTC. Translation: CASSFRGSPEYGYTF.

CDR3 residues: CASSQAASVPYEQYF. Here the CDR3 DNA reads TGCGCCAGCAGCCAGGCCGCTAGCGTGCCCTACGAGCAGTACTTC. This rearrangement joins TRBV4-1 to TRBJ2-7, with D maybe TRBD2 (6 bases). CDR3 length equals 15 residues. Germline V lookup: CDR1 MGHRA, CDR2 YSYEKL. Between the trimmed V and J ends, which lost 3 bases and 2 bases, there was a span of 14 bases.

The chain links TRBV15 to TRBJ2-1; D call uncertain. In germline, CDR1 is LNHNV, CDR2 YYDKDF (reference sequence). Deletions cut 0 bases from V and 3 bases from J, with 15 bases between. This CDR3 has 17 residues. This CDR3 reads CATSRDLSYSVYNEQFF. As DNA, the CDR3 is TGTGCCACCAGCAGAGATCTCTCGTACTCCGTCTACAATGAGCAGTTCTTC.

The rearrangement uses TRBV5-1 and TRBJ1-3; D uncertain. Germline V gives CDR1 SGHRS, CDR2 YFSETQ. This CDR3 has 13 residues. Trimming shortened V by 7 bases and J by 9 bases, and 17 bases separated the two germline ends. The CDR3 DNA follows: TGCGCCAGCGCCCTTGGAGAGCAAGGCACCATATATTTT. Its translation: CASALGEQGTIYF.

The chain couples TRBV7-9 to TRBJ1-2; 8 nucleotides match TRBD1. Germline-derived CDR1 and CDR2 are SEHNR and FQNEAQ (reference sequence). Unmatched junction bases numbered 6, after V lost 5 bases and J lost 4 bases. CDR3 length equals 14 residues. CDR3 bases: TGTGCCAGCAGCCCACAGGGGGGGACCTATGGCTACACCTTC. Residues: CASSPQGGTYGYTF.

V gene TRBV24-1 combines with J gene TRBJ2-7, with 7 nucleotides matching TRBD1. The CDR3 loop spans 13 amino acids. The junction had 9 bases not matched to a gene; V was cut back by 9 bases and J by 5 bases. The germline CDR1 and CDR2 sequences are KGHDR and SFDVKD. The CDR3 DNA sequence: TGTGCCACCGATGCCGGGACAGAAAACGAGCAGTACTTC. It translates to CATDAGTENEQYF.

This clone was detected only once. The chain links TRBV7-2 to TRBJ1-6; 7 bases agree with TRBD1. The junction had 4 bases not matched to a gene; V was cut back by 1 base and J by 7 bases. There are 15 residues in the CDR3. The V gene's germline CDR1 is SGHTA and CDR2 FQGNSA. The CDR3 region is CASSLVETGNSPLHF. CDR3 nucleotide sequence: TGTGCCAGCAGCTTAGTTGAGACAGGGAATTCACCCCTCCACTTT.

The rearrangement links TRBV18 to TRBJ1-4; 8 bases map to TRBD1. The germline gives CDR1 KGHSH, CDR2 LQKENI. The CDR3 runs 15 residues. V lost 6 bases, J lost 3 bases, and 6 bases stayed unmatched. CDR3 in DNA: TGTGCCAGCTCCCAACAGGACAGGGCTAATGAAAAACTGTTTTTT. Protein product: CASSQQDRANEKLFF.

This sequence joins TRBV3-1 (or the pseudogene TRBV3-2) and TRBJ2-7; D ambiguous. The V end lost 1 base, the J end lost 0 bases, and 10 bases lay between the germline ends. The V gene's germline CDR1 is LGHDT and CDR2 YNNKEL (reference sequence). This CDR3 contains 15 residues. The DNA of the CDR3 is TGTGCCAGCAGCCAAGCCCTCCTTAGCTCCTACGAGCAGTACTTC. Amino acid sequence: CASSQALLSSYEQYF.